These 10 T cell receptor beta chains were all obtained from the same sample, sequenced in a study of cytomegalovirus exposure and HLA in healthy donors listed by TCRdb under 2017. Library prep was done by the immunoSEQ multiplex PCR assay. The immuneACCESS repertoire file appears here via TCRdb, limited to in-frame rearrangements. These files lack a portion of the clones; in checked studies, under half of the deficit traces to unresolved V genes, and the cause of the others is not known. The sample table holds 170,000 or so clones, of which 85% were seen once. The ten largest clones take up about 16% of the sample. The material sequenced was PBMCs. The source of these receptors is a man in his late teens or twenties in good health and CMV-seropositive.

Only a few counts were recorded for this clone. The J gene is TRBJ1-1, the V gene TRBV5-1; D possibly corresponds to TRBD1 (6 bases). Looked up from germline, CDR1 is SGHRS and CDR2 is YFSETQ. The CDR3 covers 16 residues. Trimming removed 0 bases from V and 4 bases from J, with 16 bases in between. The DNA of the CDR3 is TGCGCCAGCAGCTTGGTCCCAGGGGCAGAGGGCACTGAAGCTTTCTTT. Amino acids: CASSLVPGAEGTEAFF.

V gene TRBV9 combines with J gene TRBJ2-5; 9 bases fit TRBD1. The junction had 4 bases not matched to a gene; V was cut back by 8 bases and J by 2 bases. The CDR3 consists of 13 residues. CDR1 SGDLS and CDR2 YYNGEE come from the germline V gene. CDR3 amino acids: CASAGTGQETQYF. In nucleotides, the CDR3 is TGTGCCAGTGCCGGGACAGGGCAAGAGACCCAGTACTTC.

This rearrangement joins TRBV27 to TRBJ2-3; D call uncertain. Trimming shortened V by 3 bases and J by 5 bases, and 9 bases separated the two germline ends. This CDR3 comprises 13 residues. The germline V gene has CDR1 MNHEY and CDR2 SMNVEV (reference sequence). Here the CDR3 DNA reads TGTGCCAGCAGTTTCACCTGGAGAGATACGCAGTATTTT. Translated, it gives CASSFTWRDTQYF.

The chain couples TRBV6-6 to TRBJ2-7; 14 bases line up with TRBD2. With 0 bases clipped from V and 4 bases from J, the junction kept 2 bases outside the gene matches. The CDR3 sequence is 16 residues long. Germline loops: CDR1 MNHNY, CDR2 SVGAGI (reference sequence). The CDR3 spells CASSYSGTSGSYEQYF. The CDR3 DNA is TGTGCCAGCAGTTACTCGGGGACTAGCGGGAGTTACGAGCAGTACTTC.

The CDR3 loop is CASSLALGEWLFF. CDR3 bases: TGTGCCAGCAGCTTAGCTCTCGGGGAGTGGCTGTTTTTT. This rearrangement joins TRBV7-2 to TRBJ2-2; maybe TRBD2 (5 bases). Trimming took off 0 bases at V and 13 bases at J, with 12 bases between the two ends. CDR1 SGHTA and CDR2 FQGNSA come from the germline V gene. There are 13 residues in the CDR3.

The chain combines TRBV9 with TRBJ2-5; TRBD1 aligns across 12 bases. The germline gives CDR1 SGDLS, CDR2 YYNGEE. The CDR3 consists of 16 residues. The V and J ends lost 5 bases and 4 bases, in that order; junction bases with no gene match: 9. CDR3 sequence (DNA): TGTGCCAGCAGTGTCCGGGACAGGGGGCGAGGAGAGACCCAGTACTTC. Amino acids: CASSVRDRGRGETQYF. The whole variable domain, filled in from reference TRBV9 and TRBJ2-5, reads DSGVTQTPKHLITATGQRVTLRCSPRSGDLSVYWYQQSLDQGLQFLIQYYNGEERAKGNILERFSAQQFPDLHSELNLSSLELGDSALYFCASSVRDRGRGETQYFGPGTRLLVL.

This chain joins TRBV10-3 and TRBJ2-2; D might be TRBD1 (6 bases). CDR1 ENHRY and CDR2 SYGVKD come from the germline V gene. The CDR3 runs to 14 residues. V dropped 4 bases and J dropped 7 bases, with 13 bases sitting between them. Here the CDR3 reads CAISVAGADGELFF. The CDR3 DNA reads as TGTGCCATCAGTGTCGCAGGGGCCGACGGGGAGCTGTTTTTT.

V gene TRBV2 combines with J gene TRBJ2-1; 11 bases line up with TRBD2. V shed 2 bases and J 2 bases; nucleotides not matched to a gene: 8. From germline, CDR1 is SNHLY and CDR2 FYNNEI. This CDR3 has 18 residues. CDR3 protein: CASSETPSGRKAYNEQFF. As DNA, the CDR3 is TGTGCCAGCAGTGAAACCCCTAGCGGGAGGAAAGCCTACAATGAGCAGTTCTTC.

This clone appeared a single time. The V and J genes are TRBV19 and TRBJ1-1; no reliable D call. Trimming cost V 7 bases and J 4 bases, with 10 bases left between them. Germline values: CDR1 LNHDA, CDR2 SQIVND (reference sequence). The CDR3 has 12 amino acids. The CDR3 sequence: CASNSVSTEAFF. In DNA form, the CDR3 reads TGTGCCAGTAATTCAGTAAGCACTGAAGCTTTCTTT.

The chain employs TRBV27 and TRBJ1-1; D remains unclear. Trimming shortened V by 6 bases and J by 0 bases, and 8 bases separated the two germline ends. Per the germline V gene, CDR1 is MNHEY and CDR2 is SMNVEV (reference sequence). The CDR3 runs 13 residues. In nucleotides, the CDR3 is TGTGCCAGCAGCTCTCACATGAACACTGAAGCTTTCTTT. Protein product: CASSSHMNTEAFF.